This T cell receptor beta chain appears in the sequencing data of a study of prognosis after radiotherapy for stage I lung cancer. Whole-study context: In this cohort, every patient with non-small cell lung cancer was regarded as medically inoperable.

Notes on this clonotype: A much larger clone differs from this one at a single base, so this may be a read error.

Between the trimmed V and J ends, which lost 7 bases and 4 bases, there was a span of 16 bases. CDR3 length equals 14 residues. Germline lookup yields CDR1 LNHDA and CDR2 SQIVND (reference sequence). Researchers used two-round multiplex PCR to amplify TCR beta CDR3 starting from genomic DNA. Individual primers that were specific to each TRBV and TRBJ gene served in first-round PCR. TCRdb called the multiplex PCR reads again in MiXCR, with one record for every CDR3 protein. The sample yields roughly 13,000 distinct CDR3 sequences, around a quarter seen once. This receptor was obtained from a donor at least 50 years old with non-small cell lung cancer. V usage is TRBV19 and J usage is TRBJ1-1; the D gene is possibly TRBD1 (6 bases). The input for sequencing was PBMCs, taken before or after stereotactic body radiation therapy (not recorded which). CDR3 region: CASTTGRGGTEAFF. Written as DNA, the CDR3 is TGTGCCAGTACCACAGGGAGGGGTGGCACTGAAGCTTTCTTT.